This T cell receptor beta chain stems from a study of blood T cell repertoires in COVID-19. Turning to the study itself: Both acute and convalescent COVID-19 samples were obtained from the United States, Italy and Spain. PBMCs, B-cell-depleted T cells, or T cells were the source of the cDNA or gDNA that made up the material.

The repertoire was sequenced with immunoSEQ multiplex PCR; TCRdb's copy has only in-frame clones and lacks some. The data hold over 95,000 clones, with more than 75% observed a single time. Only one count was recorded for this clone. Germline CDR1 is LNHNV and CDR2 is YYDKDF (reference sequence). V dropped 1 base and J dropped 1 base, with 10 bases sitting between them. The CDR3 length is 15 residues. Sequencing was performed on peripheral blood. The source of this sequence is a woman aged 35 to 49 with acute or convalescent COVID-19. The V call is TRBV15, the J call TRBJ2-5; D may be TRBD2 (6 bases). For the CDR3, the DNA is TGTGCCACCAGCAGAGTCGGCGGGGTCCAAGAGACCCAGTACTTC. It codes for CATSRVGGVQETQYF.